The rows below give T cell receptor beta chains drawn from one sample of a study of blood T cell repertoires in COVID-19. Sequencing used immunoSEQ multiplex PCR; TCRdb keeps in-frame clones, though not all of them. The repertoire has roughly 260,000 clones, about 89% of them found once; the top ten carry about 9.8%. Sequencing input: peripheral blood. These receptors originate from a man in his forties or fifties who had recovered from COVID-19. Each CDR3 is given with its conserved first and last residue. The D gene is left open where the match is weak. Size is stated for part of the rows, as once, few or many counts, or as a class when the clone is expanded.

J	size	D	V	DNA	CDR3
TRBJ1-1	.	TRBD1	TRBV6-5	TGTGCCAGCAGTATAAACAGGGGGCGGACTGAAGCTTTCTTT	CASSINRGRTEAFF
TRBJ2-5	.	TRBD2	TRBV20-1	TGCAGTGCTAGTGAAGGGACTAGCGGACAAGAGACCCAGTACTTC	CSASEGTSGQETQYF
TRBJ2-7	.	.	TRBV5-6	TGTGCCAGCAACCTGGGGGCGTCCCTGTACTTC	CASNLGASLYF
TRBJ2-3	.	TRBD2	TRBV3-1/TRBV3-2	TGTGCCAGCAGCGGACCGGGACTAGCGGGGGCCGTTATCTTGGACACAGATACGCAGTATTTT	CASSGPGLAGAVILDTDTQYF
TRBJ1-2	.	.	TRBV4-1	TGCGCCAGCAGCCAAGATCCATCCGACAGCCAAGCCTTCTATGGCTACACCTTC	CASSQDPSDSQAFYGYTF
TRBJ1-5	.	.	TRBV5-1	TGCGCCAGCATCTCCGGACAGAGTCGCAATCAGCCCCAGCATTTT	CASISGQSRNQPQHF
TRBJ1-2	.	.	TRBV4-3	TGCGCCAGCAGCCAAGATCTGGCGGAGCCCTATGGCTACACCTTC	CASSQDLAEPYGYTF
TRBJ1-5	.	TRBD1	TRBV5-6	TGTGCCAGCAGCCCGGGCGTGACAGGGGGGCAGCCCCAGCATTTT	CASSPGVTGGQPQHF
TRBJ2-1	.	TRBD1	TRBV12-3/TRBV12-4	TGTGCCAGCAGAGGGACAGGGGTAAATGAGCAGTTCTTC	CASRGTGVNEQFF
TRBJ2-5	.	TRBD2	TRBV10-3	TGTGCCATCAGTGAGGCCCTTAGCGGGGGTAAGGAGACCCAGTACTTC	CAISEALSGGKETQYF
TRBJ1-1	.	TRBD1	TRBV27	TGTGCCAGCAGGCAAGACAGGGGAACTGAAGCTTTCTTT	CASRQDRGTEAFF
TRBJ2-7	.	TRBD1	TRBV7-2	TGTGCCAGCAGCTTAGCCCGGGACAGATACTCCTACGAGCAGTACTTC	CASSLARDRYSYEQYF
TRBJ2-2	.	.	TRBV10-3	TGTGCCATCAGTAAAGGGGACACCGGGGAGCTGTTTTTT	CAISKGDTGELFF
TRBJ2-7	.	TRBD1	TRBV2	TGTGCCAGCAGTGGGGGACAGGGGCTCTCCTACGAGCAGTACTTC	CASSGGQGLSYEQYF
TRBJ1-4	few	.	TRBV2	TGTGCCAGCAGTGCTCATAGGGGTAATGAAAAACTGTTTTTT	CASSAHRGNEKLFF
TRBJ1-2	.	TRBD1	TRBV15	TGTGCCACCAGCGGTCGTGGGGACAGGGGTACCTATGGCTACACCTTC	CATSGRGDRGTYGYTF